A selection of T cell receptor beta chains follows, all from one sample in a study of regulatory T cells in long-lasting Graves disease. TCRdb redid the calling of the multiplex PCR reads with MiXCR, one entry per CDR3 protein. The table has some 350,000 distinct CDR3 sequences, around 15% seen once. These data also formed part of another study, on T cells in Graves' hyperthyroidism and ophthalmopathy.

Sequencing was performed on peripheral blood mononuclear cells (PBMCs), taken at new diagnosis, from a patient treated with antithyroid drugs. The receptors come from a woman between 18 and 29 years old with Graves disease. CDR3s include the opening cysteine and the closing phenylalanine or tryptophan. Each record gives: V gene, CDR3 protein.

v_call: TRBV28; cdr3_aa: CASTSGELYEQYF
v_call: TRBV9; cdr3_aa: CASSLRGGQVYEQYF
v_call: TRBV6-5; cdr3_aa: CASSSRQGLGLRF
v_call: TRBV28; cdr3_aa: CASSLRTGTNYGYTF
v_call: TRBV28; cdr3_aa: CAGSPGGDSYEQYF
v_call: TRBV19; cdr3_aa: CASSADRGQGEQYF
v_call: TRBV29-1; cdr3_aa: CSVELQGRRNSPLHF
v_call: TRBV24-1; cdr3_aa: CATSDLRSDGYTF
v_call: TRBV12-3/TRBV12-4; cdr3_aa: CASSYGTDTQYF
v_call: TRBV19; cdr3_aa: CASNAGTLNEKLFF
v_call: TRBV29-1; cdr3_aa: CSGDLGLYGYTF
v_call: TRBV2; cdr3_aa: CASSEEEHPVPGTDTQYF
v_call: TRBV6-5; cdr3_aa: CASSYSWTPVSPSAQYF
v_call: TRBV5-6; cdr3_aa: CASSLRGGANEKLFF
v_call: TRBV5-1; cdr3_aa: CASSLEPASSYEQYF
v_call: TRBV20-1; cdr3_aa: CSAHREGSYNSPLHF
v_call: TRBV3-1; cdr3_aa: CASSQAGRGRETQYF
v_call: TRBV5-6; cdr3_aa: CASSLQYRETQYF
v_call: TRBV7-9; cdr3_aa: CASSSRTSGSTQYF
v_call: TRBV11-2; cdr3_aa: CASSLGIGTPSF
v_call: TRBV10-1; cdr3_aa: CASRGRGLLITEAFF
v_call: TRBV7-9; cdr3_aa: CASSPPGQTHGYTF
v_call: TRBV28; cdr3_aa: CASSFQGWRTEAFF
v_call: TRBV3-1; cdr3_aa: CASSQVGASGGAGIQYF
v_call: TRBV28; cdr3_aa: CASSSKPQQYF
v_call: TRBV11-2; cdr3_aa: CASSFRAISGDTIYF
v_call: TRBV6-2/TRBV6-3; cdr3_aa: CASRSYLAGDTEAFF
v_call: TRBV5-6; cdr3_aa: CASSLIGSGAYNEQFF
v_call: TRBV5-1; cdr3_aa: CASSPGCQETQYF
v_call: TRBV7-3; cdr3_aa: CASSLSLDYTDTQYF
v_call: TRBV6-2/TRBV6-3; cdr3_aa: CASSYVASGRYNEQFF
v_call: TRBV11-1; cdr3_aa: CASSLGGPITEAFF
v_call: TRBV20-1; cdr3_aa: CSVGQGAGGAFF
v_call: TRBV6-1; cdr3_aa: CASSRDRVVVGQFF
v_call: TRBV27; cdr3_aa: CASSPHGQPQHF
v_call: TRBV20-1; cdr3_aa: CSARKAGRNTEAFF
v_call: TRBV28; cdr3_aa: CASSNHGRGNTGELFF
v_call: TRBV3-1; cdr3_aa: CASGQVNEKLFF
v_call: TRBV6-1; cdr3_aa: CASSEAPQGASPSDEQFF